This TCR beta chain was found in a study of OX40 agonist ivuxolimab in advanced cancers. The CDR3 loop spans 11 amino acids. Germline-derived CDR1 and CDR2 are SNHLY and FYNNEI. V was trimmed by 6 bases and J by 4 bases, leaving 6 bases between them. This clone was seen more than once but under ten times. Measured with immunoSEQ multiplex PCR; TCRdb has only the in-frame clones, and not every one. The repertoire holds around 80,000 clones, with 86% as singletons. This material consisted of CD4+ or CD8+ T cells sorted from blood, taken in a trial of the OX40 agonist ivuxolimab. This chain links TRBV2 with TRBJ1-2; D not resolved. This TCR derives from an adult with an advanced solid tumor such as melanoma, head and neck, liver or kidney cancer. The CDR3 coding sequence is TGTGCCAGCAGGGTGTCCTATGGCTACACCTTC. Its protein is CASRVSYGYTF.